The clone carrying this T cell receptor (beta chain) was detected a few times. No antigen is known for it. Together with a sample-barcoded 5' primer, a J-beta primer mix was included in a second PCR lasting roughly 6 to 12 cycles. The authors tagged each cDNA molecule using a template-switch adaptor with 12 random nucleotides. Via MiXCR, TCRdb re-called the 5' RACE reads, giving one row per CDR3 protein. The data show 1.6 million or so distinct CDR3 sequences, around 36% seen once. The data were taken from a study of blood T cells in healthy people across ages. Study-level findings and limits: Long-lived donors had more naive CD4+ cells and higher diversity than aged donors.

V was pared by 4 bases and J by 9 bases, with 0 bases of the junction left unmatched. Germline CDR1 reads MNHEY; CDR2 reads SMNVEV (reference sequence). The CDR3 runs 11 residues. The sequence came from a woman aged 25 to 39 in good health. V is TRBV27 and J is TRBJ2-3; 8 bases agree with TRBD1. Specimen: blood. CDR3 nucleotides: TGTGCCAGCAGTTGGACAGGGACGCAGTATTTT. It encodes CASSWTGTQYF.